The 7 T cell receptor beta chains below come from one sample, sequenced in a study of monozygotic twins with inflammatory bowel disease. TCRdb re-analyzed the 5' RACE reads; it lists each CDR3 protein once, without DNA. Its table records about 130,000 distinct CDR3 sequences. Material for sequencing was blood. These receptors were obtained from a human donor with ulcerative colitis or Crohn's disease, or a healthy co-twin of an affected twin (not recorded which).

The CDR3 reads CASTTGAGGYQETQYF. This sequence joins TRBV7-2 and TRBJ2-5; lacking DNA, the TRBD1 call made by TCRdb goes unchecked. The germline V gene encodes CDR1 SGHTA and CDR2 FQGNSA. This CDR3 region has 16 residues.

This chain uses TRBV20-1 with TRBJ2-1; without DNA, the TCRdb call of TRBD2 cannot be checked. The CDR3 is 15 residues long. Per germline, CDR1 DFQATT and CDR2 SNEGSKA (reference sequence). CDR3 protein: CSARIPAGGWDEQFF.

The chain couples TRBV7-9 to TRBJ2-2; TCRdb's assignment of TRBD1 cannot be checked, as there is no DNA. Germline values: CDR1 SEHNR, CDR2 FQNEAQ (reference sequence). This CDR3 contains 15 residues. CDR3 amino acids: CASSPDRGNTGELFF.

The rearrangement joins TRBV30 to TRBJ2-5; TCRdb names TRBD1, which stays unverified in the absence of DNA. The CDR3 is made up of 12 amino acids. Germline V lookup: CDR1 GTSNPN, CDR2 SVGIG (reference sequence). Here the CDR3 reads CAWAGQGETQYF.

The rearrangement links TRBV12-3 or TRBV12-4 to TRBJ2-7. CDR3 size: 13 residues. CDR3 amino acids: CASSLGHSLEQYF.

The V gene is TRBV27, the J gene TRBJ2-7; TCRdb names TRBD1, which stays unverified in the absence of DNA. CDR1 MNHEY and CDR2 SMNVEV come from the germline V gene (reference sequence). This CDR3 is built from 16 residues. The CDR3 loop is CASSGGDGVRSYEQYF.

The gene calls are TRBV5-1 and TRBJ2-2; TCRdb names TRBD1, which stays unverified in the absence of DNA. Per germline, CDR1 SGHRS and CDR2 YFSETQ. The length of the CDR3 is 14 residues. This CDR3 is CASSYRGNTGELFF.